These 2 T cell receptor beta chains originate from one sample sequenced in a study of blood T cell repertoires in COVID-19. Sequenced by immunoSEQ multiplex PCR; TCRdb stores in-frame clones only, minus some. The table lists roughly 120,000 clones, roughly 90% of them singletons. Sequenced material: peripheral blood. The receptors here all came from a man aged 45-65 years with active COVID-19.

J is TRBJ1-6 and V is TRBV4-2, with TRBD1 matching over 8 bases. Trimming removed 2 bases from V and 9 bases from J; junction bases left unmatched: 3. The CDR3 is 14 residues long. Germline-derived CDR1 and CDR2 are LGHNA and YNFKEQ. The CDR3 DNA reads TGTGCCAGCAGCCAACGGACAGGGTCTTCACCCCTCCACTTT. Residues: CASSQRTGSSPLHF.

V and J are TRBV9 and TRBJ2-2; TRBD1 is a possible D gene (6 bases). V was cut by 5 bases and J by 3 bases, with 26 bases left in between. The germline V gene has CDR1 SGDLS and CDR2 YYNGEE. The CDR3 sequence is 19 residues long. The CDR3 here is CASSLRVDSGRGYTGELFF. The CDR3 bases are TGTGCCAGCAGTCTGAGGGTGGACAGTGGGAGAGGGTACACCGGGGAGCTGTTTTTT. The full variable domain, with the rest looked up from reference TRBV9 and TRBJ2-2, is DSGVTQTPKHLITATGQRVTLRCSPRSGDLSVYWYQQSLDQGLQFLIQYYNGEERAKGNILERFSAQQFPDLHSELNLSSLELGDSALYFCASSLRVDSGRGYTGELFFGEGSRLTVL.